Each of the 22 T cell receptor beta chains below was sequenced from the same sample in a study of identifying expanded T cells in peripheral blood. Assay: immunoSEQ multiplex PCR; the TCRdb copy retains only in-frame clones and omits some. Among about 74,000 clones listed, approximately 84% were seen once. Input material: blood. These receptors originate from a person aged 18 to 75 in good health.

The chain combines TRBV7-3 with TRBJ1-1, with 7 nucleotides matching TRBD1. CDR1 is SGHTA, CDR2 FQGTGA, per germline. The V gene end was trimmed by 4 bases and the J gene end by 1 base; junction bases not matched to a gene: 3. This CDR3 is built from 14 residues. The CDR3 coding sequence is TGTGCCAGCAGCTGGGGGACAGAGAACACTGAAGCTTTCTTT. This translates into CASSWGTENTEAFF.

The chain carries TRBV15 and TRBJ1-5, with 11 bases lining up with TRBD1. Germline V lookup: CDR1 LNHNV, CDR2 YYDKDF (reference sequence). This CDR3 is 14 amino acids long. Trimming cost V 7 bases and J 4 bases; bases outside gene matches: 3. The CDR3 sequence is CATTGDRGNQPQHF. For the CDR3, the DNA is TGTGCCACCACGGGGGACAGGGGGAATCAGCCCCAGCATTTT.

The J gene is TRBJ2-2, the V gene TRBV9, with 12 positions matching TRBD2. J gave up 7 bases and V 3 bases, and 7 bases lay outside the gene matches. There are 16 residues in the CDR3. Germline values: CDR1 SGDLS, CDR2 YYNGEE. Here the CDR3 reads CASSARLAGAVGELFF. CDR3 DNA sequence: TGTGCCAGCAGCGCCCGACTAGCGGGAGCTGTCGGGGAGCTGTTTTTT.

CDR3 sequence reads: CASSLYASYQETQYF. CDR3 sequence (DNA): TGCGCCAGCAGCTTGTATGCCAGTTACCAAGAGACCCAGTACTTC. This sequence joins TRBV5-1 and TRBJ2-5, with D unresolved. This CDR3 contains 15 residues. V gave up 1 base and J gave up 0 bases, with 10 bases separating them. CDR1 is SGHRS and CDR2 is YFSETQ in the germline V gene.

Here the CDR3 reads CASSLGRQGFLAGDPERYNEQFF. CDR3 nucleotide sequence: TGCGCCAGCAGCTTGGGACGACAAGGCTTTCTGGCGGGAGATCCCGAACGTTACAATGAGCAGTTCTTC. This chain joins TRBV5-1 and TRBJ2-1, with TRBD2 matching over 7 bases. The V gene end was trimmed by 0 bases and the J gene end by 4 bases; junction bases not matched to a gene: 28. The CDR3 extends over 23 amino acids. Germline V gene lookup returns CDR1 SGHRS and CDR2 YFSETQ.

The J gene is TRBJ2-3, the V gene TRBV7-2, with D maybe TRBD2 (5 bases). This CDR3 comprises 14 residues. Germline V lookup: CDR1 SGHTA, CDR2 FQGNSA. Trimming cost V 2 bases and J 3 bases, with 9 bases left between them. This CDR3 is CASSLQLATDTQYF. The CDR3 coding sequence is TGTGCCAGCAGCTTACAGCTAGCTACAGATACGCAGTATTTT.

The genes are TRBV2 and TRBJ2-7; TRBD1 agrees at 8 bases. The germline V gene has CDR1 SNHLY and CDR2 FYNNEI. This CDR3 has 13 residues. J was trimmed by 7 bases and V by 6 bases; bases with no gene match: 8. CDR3 sequence: CASSRTGSEEQYF. The CDR3 DNA sequence: TGTGCCAGCAGCCGGACAGGGAGTGAGGAGCAGTACTTC.

The V call is TRBV6-4, the J call TRBJ1-2; D call uncertain. This CDR3 spans 12 amino acids. V was shortened by 2 bases and J by 7 bases, with 8 bases between the two germline ends. The germline V gene has CDR1 MRHNA and CDR2 SNTAGT. The CDR3 sequence: CASSDHTSGYTF. The CDR3 DNA reads TGTGCCAGCAGTGACCACACCTCTGGCTACACCTTC.

This sequence joins TRBV7-3 and TRBJ2-3, with D unresolved. V was pared by 4 bases and J by 6 bases, with 11 bases between. The CDR3 loop spans 13 amino acids. Germline V gives CDR1 SGHTA, CDR2 FQGTGA. DNA for the CDR3: TGTGCCAGCAGCTCTAACGGGTGGGATACGCAGTATTTT. It yields the protein CASSSNGWDTQYF.

The V call is TRBV7-9, the J call TRBJ1-5; perhaps TRBD1 as D (5 bases). Looked up from germline, CDR1 is SEHNR and CDR2 is FQNEAQ (reference sequence). The V end lost 3 bases, the J end lost 11 bases, and 17 bases lay between the germline ends. This CDR3 spans 14 amino acids. The DNA for the CDR3 is TGTGCCAGCAGCTTTGCCAGGGTCCCTGAGGCCCAGCATTTT. As protein: CASSFARVPEAQHF.

The V call is TRBV28, the J call TRBJ2-3; TRBD1 might be the D (5 bases). Trimming removed 8 bases from V and 3 bases from J, with 18 bases in between. There are 15 residues in the CDR3. The germline V gene encodes CDR1 MDHEN and CDR2 SYDVKM. The CDR3 sequence: CASHRRRVGTDTQYF. The CDR3, as DNA: TGTGCCAGCCATAGACGCAGGGTAGGAACAGATACGCAGTATTTT.

This clone was counted only a few times. This rearrangement joins TRBV9 to TRBJ1-4; D gene uncertain. V lost 3 bases to trimming and J lost 5 bases, with 8 bases between them. The CDR3 is 13 residues long. Germline CDR1 reads SGDLS; CDR2 reads YYNGEE. The CDR3 spells CASSDGGNEKLFF. The DNA of the CDR3 is TGTGCCAGCAGCGATGGAGGGAATGAAAAACTGTTTTTT.

CDR3 amino acids: CASSYMRTQQSRANVLTF. The CDR3 region has the DNA TGCGCCAGCAGTTATATGCGTACGCAACAAAGTCGGGCCAACGTCCTGACTTTC. The V and J genes are TRBV23-1 and TRBJ2-6; no definite D call. TRBV23-1 is an open reading frame, and its role is uncertain. The V end was cut by 5 bases, the J end by 5 bases, with 22 bases between. CDR3 length equals 18 residues.

The chain employs TRBV6-6 and TRBJ2-1; D could derive from TRBD1 or TRBD2 (7 bases each). V was shortened by 7 bases and J by 15 bases, with 22 bases between the two germline ends. Germline V gene lookup returns CDR1 MNHNY and CDR2 SVGAGI (reference sequence). The CDR3 runs 13 residues. The DNA for the CDR3 is TGTGCCAGCACCTCAGGGGGGGGTCTGGGTCTGTTCTTC. It encodes CASTSGGGLGLFF.

The V and J genes are TRBV29-1 and TRBJ1-1; 9 nucleotides align to TRBD1. Germline lookup yields CDR1 SQVTM and CDR2 ANQGSEA. The V gene end was trimmed by 4 bases and the J gene end by 0 bases; junction bases not matched to a gene: 9. The CDR3 consists of 16 residues. The DNA of the CDR3 is TGCAGCGTTGCCCCGGGACAGGGATTCATGAACACTGAAGCTTTCTTT. Its protein product is CSVAPGQGFMNTEAFF.

The chain combines TRBV10-3 with TRBJ2-7; a possible D gene is TRBD2 (6 bases). Trimming left V 10 bases short and J 0 bases short, with 19 bases between. CDR3 length: 15 amino acids. CDR1 is ENHRY, CDR2 SYGVKD, per germline. The CDR3, as DNA: TGTGCCACCTCCGGAGGGGCCGGAACCTCCTACGAGCAGTACTTC. Amino acid sequence: CATSGGAGTSYEQYF.

CDR3 coding DNA: TGTGCCAGCACGAGGACGAGCCGACAAGAGACCCAGTACTTC. Protein: CASTRTSRQETQYF. V gene TRBV6-5 combines with J gene TRBJ2-5; D is uncertain. V was trimmed by 7 bases and J by 2 bases, leaving 14 bases between them. This CDR3 has 14 amino acids. Germline V gene sequence: CDR1 MNHEY, CDR2 SVGAGI.

The chain joins TRBV14 to TRBJ2-1; no reliable D call. Trimming pared 3 bases from V and 6 bases from J, leaving 21 bases between. The germline gives CDR1 SGHDN, CDR2 FVKESK. The CDR3 length is 17 residues. The CDR3 bases are TGTGCCAGCAGCCAGGAATACTCTAGGAGTTCGGGCAATGAGCAGTTCTTC. It translates to CASSQEYSRSSGNEQFF.

The chain combines TRBV4-1 with TRBJ1-4; D is unresolved. Per germline, CDR1 MGHRA and CDR2 YSYEKL. The CDR3 contains 15 residues. V lost 0 bases to trimming and J lost 8 bases, with 13 bases between them. The CDR3 protein is CASSQESDFGEKLFF. Written as DNA, the CDR3 is TGCGCCAGCAGCCAAGAATCCGACTTTGGAGAAAAACTGTTTTTT.

The gene calls are TRBV11-2 and TRBJ2-5; 9 nucleotides match TRBD2. Germline assignment: CDR1 SGHAT and CDR2 FQNNGV. V dropped 8 bases and J dropped 1; count of bases not matched to a gene: 11. This CDR3 contains 16 residues. The CDR3 here is CASHLALAGSQETQYF. The CDR3 nucleotides are TGTGCCAGCCACCTGGCCCTAGCGGGAAGCCAAGAGACCCAGTACTTC.

Notes on this clone: Germline is not matched at one junction end, which may reflect a read error. This rearrangement joins TRBV7-9 to TRBJ2-7; the match to TRBD1 covers 7 bases. In germline, CDR1 is SEHNR, CDR2 FQNEAQ (reference sequence). This CDR3 region has 12 residues. CDR3 sequence reads: CASTLQGYEQYF. Here the CDR3 DNA reads TGTGCCAGCACCTTACAGGGGTACGAGCAGTACTTC.

The chain couples TRBV28 to TRBJ1-5, with 9 bases aligning to TRBD1. V lost 10 bases to trimming and J lost 0 bases; unmatched junction nucleotides: 4. The CDR3 runs to 14 residues. Germline values: CDR1 MDHEN, CDR2 SYDVKM. CDR3 DNA: TGTGCCATCGGGGACAGGGTTAGCAATCAGCCCCAGCATTTT. Translated: CAIGDRVSNQPQHF.